This TCR beta chain stems from a study of glioma-infiltrating T cells after dendritic cell vaccination (dated by TCRdb to between 2015 and 2016). Study-level background: Of the approximately 15 glioblastoma patients in the cohort, all drawn from Phase I and II dendritic cell vaccination trials, 9 were newly diagnosed and 6 had recurrent disease. Survival after dendritic cell vaccination was correlated with TCR sequencing metrics, including TIL content and tumor-blood repertoire overlap. In glioblastoma patients vaccinated with dendritic cells, deep sequencing of TCR beta CDR3 regions served to measure the amount of tumor-infiltrating lymphocytes and to compare repertoires between tumor and blood. To make the vaccine, monocyte-derived dendritic cells were cultured for 7 to 8 days with IL-4 and GM-CSF and then pulsed overnight with autologous tumor lysate. Autologous tumor lysate-pulsed dendritic cell vaccination was administered to the patients between 2003 and 2012. Each patient was given three intradermal dendritic cell vaccine injections, spaced two weeks apart, in the arm below the axilla.

To be selected, patients needed enough residual fresh-frozen tumor tissue and more than two years of available survival data. Although molecular status otherwise differed among the glioblastoma patients, no patient had an isocitrate dehydrogenase mutation. PBMC were collected before vaccination, two weeks after the third vaccination, and at tumor progression if progression occurred. Genomic DNA was extracted with the Qiagen DNeasy Blood extraction Kit. V is trimmed back by 4 bases and J by 4 bases, and the junction contains 9 bases that no gene match accounts for. Taken from the germline V gene, the CDR1 and CDR2 loops are MGHRA and YSYEKL. Taken from cysteine to phenylalanine, the CDR3 has 15 residues. Only the CDR3 DNA is retained, 45 bases long and in frame from the first base. What the work shows at the level of the full study, not this receptor alone: Higher estimated pretreatment TIL content predicted longer time to progression and overall survival after dendritic cell vaccination. No direct relationship between TCR clonality and survival was found, suggesting a diverse polyclonal response may matter. The TCR overlap response model with three groups was called speculative and said to need prospective validation. The cohort was small and heterogeneous, with few patients having full blood and tumor sets and even fewer initial-recurrent tumor pairs.

Comments on this clone: Its target antigen remains unknown. No qualities accompany the bases; no much larger clone lies one base away.

Using the immunoSEQ assay, TCRB CDR3 regions were amplified from roughly 2.1 micrograms of genomic DNA, or from all available DNA when less than that was on hand. The multiplex PCR employed 60 forward primers targeting TCR V beta segments and 13 reverse primers targeting J beta segments. To estimate reads per starting template, synthetic control templates were spiked into each sample at limiting dilution. Sequencing produced 87 bp reads on the Illumina HiSeq System. In the paper's pipeline: PCR and sequencing errors were removed by a nearest neighbor algorithm that merged closely related sequences. TCR overlap was measured as the percentage of unique tumor TCR beta sequences also present in the same patient's peripheral blood. In its TCRdb copy, this immuneACCESS table keeps in-frame sequences only and misses some clones. Where compared with another copy, unresolved V genes explain less than half of these, and the others have no known cause. That table furnishes V, J and clone size, whereas the DNA furnished D and trimming. The sample contains over 55,000 clones, about four fifths of them found a single time. Of the sample, roughly 7.7% falls within the top ten clones.

The TCR comes from a human donor with glioblastoma. The chain is made from TRBV4-1 and TRBJ1-2, and 7 bases in between align with TRBD1. The source was blood, collected before dendritic cell vaccination. The CDR3 region: CASSRLGGAGYGYTF. The nucleotide sequence is given as TGCGCCAGCAGCCGCTTAGGGGGCGCTGGCTATGGCTACACCTTC.